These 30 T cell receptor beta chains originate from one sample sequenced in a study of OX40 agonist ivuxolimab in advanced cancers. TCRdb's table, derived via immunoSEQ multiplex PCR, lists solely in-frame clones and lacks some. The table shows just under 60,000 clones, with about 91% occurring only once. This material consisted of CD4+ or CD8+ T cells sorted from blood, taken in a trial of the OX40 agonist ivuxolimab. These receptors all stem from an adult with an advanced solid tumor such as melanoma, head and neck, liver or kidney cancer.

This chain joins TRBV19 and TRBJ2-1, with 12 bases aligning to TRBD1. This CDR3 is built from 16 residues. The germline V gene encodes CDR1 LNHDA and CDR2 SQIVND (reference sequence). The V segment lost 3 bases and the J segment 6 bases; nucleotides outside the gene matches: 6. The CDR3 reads CASSMGQGALGNEQFF. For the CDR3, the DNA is TGTGCCAGTAGTATGGGACAGGGGGCTCTTGGCAATGAGCAGTTCTTC.

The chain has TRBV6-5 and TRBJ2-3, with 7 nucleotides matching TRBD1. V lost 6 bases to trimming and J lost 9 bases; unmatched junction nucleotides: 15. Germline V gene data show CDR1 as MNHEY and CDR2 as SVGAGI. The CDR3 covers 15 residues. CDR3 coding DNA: TGTGCCAGCAGCCTCGATACGAAATTGGACAGGACGCAGTATTTT. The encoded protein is CASSLDTKLDRTQYF.

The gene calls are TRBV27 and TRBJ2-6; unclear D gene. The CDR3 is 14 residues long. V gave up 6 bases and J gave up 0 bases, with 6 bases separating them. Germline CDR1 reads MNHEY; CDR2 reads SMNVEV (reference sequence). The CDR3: CASRPYSGANVLTF. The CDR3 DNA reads TGTGCCAGCAGACCTTACTCTGGGGCCAACGTCCTGACTTTC. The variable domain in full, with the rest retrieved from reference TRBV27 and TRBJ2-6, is EAQVTQNPRYLITVTGKKLTVTCSQNMNHEYMSWYRQDPGLGLRQIYYSMNVEVTDKGDVPEGYKVSRKEKRNFPLILESPSPNQTSLYFCASRPYSGANVLTFGAGSRLTVL.

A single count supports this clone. CDR3 nucleotide sequence: TGTGCCAGCAGCTTTCCCGGGGACTACGAGCAGTACTTC. Amino acid sequence: CASSFPGDYEQYF. This chain joins TRBV7-2 and TRBJ2-7, with D possibly being TRBD2 (5 bases). The CDR3 covers 13 residues. The germline V gene encodes CDR1 SGHTA and CDR2 FQGNSA. The germline V and J ends were trimmed by 3 bases and 3 bases, with 9 bases remaining between them.

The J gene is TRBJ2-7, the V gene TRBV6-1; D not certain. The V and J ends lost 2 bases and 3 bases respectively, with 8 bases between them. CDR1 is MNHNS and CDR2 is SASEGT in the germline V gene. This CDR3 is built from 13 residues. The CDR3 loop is CASSEWERYEQYF. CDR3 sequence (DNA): TGTGCCAGCAGTGAATGGGAACGCTACGAGCAGTACTTC.

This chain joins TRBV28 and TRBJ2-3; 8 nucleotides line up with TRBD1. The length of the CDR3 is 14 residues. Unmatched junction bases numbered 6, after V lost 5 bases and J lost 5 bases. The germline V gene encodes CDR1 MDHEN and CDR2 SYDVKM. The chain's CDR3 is CASSRTGNQDTQYF. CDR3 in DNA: TGTGCCAGCAGTCGGACAGGGAATCAAGATACGCAGTATTTT.

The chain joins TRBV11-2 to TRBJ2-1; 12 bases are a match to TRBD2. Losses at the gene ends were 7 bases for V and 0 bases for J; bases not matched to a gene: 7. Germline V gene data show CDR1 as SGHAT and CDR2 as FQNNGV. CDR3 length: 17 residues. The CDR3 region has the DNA TGTGCCAGCATTCGGACTAGCGGGGCAAACTCCTACAATGAGCAGTTCTTC. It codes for CASIRTSGANSYNEQFF.

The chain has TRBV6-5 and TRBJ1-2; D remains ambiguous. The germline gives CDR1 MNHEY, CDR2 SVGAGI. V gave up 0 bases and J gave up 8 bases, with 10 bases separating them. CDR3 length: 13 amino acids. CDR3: CASSYSPGTGYTF. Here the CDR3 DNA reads TGTGCCAGCAGTTACTCGCCGGGCACCGGCTACACCTTC.

The CDR3 loop reads CASSASGQGAHEQYF. In DNA, the CDR3 is TGTGCCAGCAGCGCATCGGGCCAGGGGGCCCACGAGCAGTACTTC. J is TRBJ2-7 and V is TRBV13; TRBD1 matches at 8 bases. V lost 5 bases to trimming and J lost 5 bases; unmatched junction nucleotides: 11. The CDR3 is 15 residues long. CDR1 is PRHDT, CDR2 FYEKMQ, per germline (reference sequence).

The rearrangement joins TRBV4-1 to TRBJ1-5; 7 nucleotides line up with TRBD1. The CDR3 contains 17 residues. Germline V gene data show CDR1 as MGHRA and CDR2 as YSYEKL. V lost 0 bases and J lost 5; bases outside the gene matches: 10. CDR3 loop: CASSQDAHDREYQPQHF. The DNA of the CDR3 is TGCGCCAGCAGCCAAGATGCTCACGACAGGGAATATCAGCCCCAGCATTTT.

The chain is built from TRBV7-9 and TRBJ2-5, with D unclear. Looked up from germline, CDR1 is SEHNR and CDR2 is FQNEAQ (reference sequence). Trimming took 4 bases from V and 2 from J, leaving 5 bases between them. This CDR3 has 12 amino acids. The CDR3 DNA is TGTGCCAGCAGCTCCCAGCAAGAGACCCAGTACTTC. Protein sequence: CASSSQQETQYF.

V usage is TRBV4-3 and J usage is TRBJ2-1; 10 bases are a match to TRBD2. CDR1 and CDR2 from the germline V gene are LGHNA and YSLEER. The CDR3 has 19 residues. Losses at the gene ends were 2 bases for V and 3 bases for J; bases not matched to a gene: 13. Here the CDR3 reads CASSQSLAGAKLGYNEQFF. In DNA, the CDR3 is TGCGCCAGCAGCCAAAGTCTAGCGGGAGCAAAGCTCGGCTACAATGAGCAGTTCTTC.

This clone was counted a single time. The CDR3, as DNA: TGTGCCAGCAGCGGAAAGAAGATTCTGAACACTGAAGCTTTCTTT. This gives the protein CASSGKKILNTEAFF. V usage is TRBV5-5 and J usage is TRBJ1-1; D unclear. V was cut by 4 bases and J by 0 bases, with 13 bases left in between. The CDR3 covers 15 residues. The germline CDR1 and CDR2 sequences are SGHKS and YYEKEE (reference sequence).

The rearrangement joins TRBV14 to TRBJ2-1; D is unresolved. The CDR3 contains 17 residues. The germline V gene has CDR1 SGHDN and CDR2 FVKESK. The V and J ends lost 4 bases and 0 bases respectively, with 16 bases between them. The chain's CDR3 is CASSLLSRGSSYNEQFF. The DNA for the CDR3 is TGTGCCAGCAGCCTCCTATCTCGCGGAAGCTCCTACAATGAGCAGTTCTTC.

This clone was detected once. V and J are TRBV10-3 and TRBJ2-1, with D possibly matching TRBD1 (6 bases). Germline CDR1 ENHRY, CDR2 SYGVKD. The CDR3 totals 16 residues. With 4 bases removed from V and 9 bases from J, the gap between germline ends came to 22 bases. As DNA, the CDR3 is TGTGCCATCAGTGGCGCACCGGGACACCCCGGGTCTGAGCAGTTCTTC. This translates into CAISGAPGHPGSEQFF.

This CDR3 reads CASSQVPPPLDTGELFF. DNA for the CDR3: TGTGCCAGCAGCCAAGTCCCACCCCCACTGGACACCGGGGAGCTGTTTTTT. The V call is TRBV14, the J call TRBJ2-2, with D uncertain. CDR1 is SGHDN and CDR2 is FVKESK in the germline V gene. The CDR3 consists of 17 residues. With 1 base removed from V and 3 bases from J, the gap between germline ends came to 15 bases.

The CDR3 region has the DNA TGTGCCAGTAGTATAGACCGGTGGGGGAGCGGCAATGAGCAGTTCTTC. Translation gives CASSIDRWGSGNEQFF. The rearrangement uses TRBV19 and TRBJ2-1, with D perhaps given as TRBD1 or TRBD2 (5 bases each). The CDR3 totals 16 residues. Per the germline V gene, CDR1 is LNHDA and CDR2 is SQIVND (reference sequence). V shed 0 bases and J shed 6 bases, with 15 bases lying between them.

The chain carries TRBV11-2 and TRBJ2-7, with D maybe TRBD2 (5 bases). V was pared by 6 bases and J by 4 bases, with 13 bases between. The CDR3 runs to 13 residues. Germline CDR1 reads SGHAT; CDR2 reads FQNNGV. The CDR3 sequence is CASRNTLEYEQYF. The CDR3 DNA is TGTGCCAGCAGGAATACACTAGAGTACGAGCAGTACTTC.

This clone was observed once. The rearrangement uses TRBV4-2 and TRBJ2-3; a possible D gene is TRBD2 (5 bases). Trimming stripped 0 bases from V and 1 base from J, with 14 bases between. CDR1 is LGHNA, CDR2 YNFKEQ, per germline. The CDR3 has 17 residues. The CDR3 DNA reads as TGTGCCAGCAGCCAAGAGGACGGTGGGCGGGGCACAGATACGCAGTATTTT. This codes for CASSQEDGGRGTDTQYF.

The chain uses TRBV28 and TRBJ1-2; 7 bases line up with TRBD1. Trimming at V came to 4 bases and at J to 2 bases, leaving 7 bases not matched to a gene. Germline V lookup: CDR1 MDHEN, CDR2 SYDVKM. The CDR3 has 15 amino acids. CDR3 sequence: CASSSDRSINYGYTF. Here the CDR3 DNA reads TGTGCCAGCAGTTCGGACAGGTCAATAAACTATGGCTACACCTTC.

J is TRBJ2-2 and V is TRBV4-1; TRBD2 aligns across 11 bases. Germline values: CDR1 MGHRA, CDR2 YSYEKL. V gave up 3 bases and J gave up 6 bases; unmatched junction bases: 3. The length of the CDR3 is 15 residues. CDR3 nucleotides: TGCGCCAGCAGCCAGCTAGCGGGAGGATCCGGGGAGCTGTTTTTT. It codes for CASSQLAGGSGELFF.

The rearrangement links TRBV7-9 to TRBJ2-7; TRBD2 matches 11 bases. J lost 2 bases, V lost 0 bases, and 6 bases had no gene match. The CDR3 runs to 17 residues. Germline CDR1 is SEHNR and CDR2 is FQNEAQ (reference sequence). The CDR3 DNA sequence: TGTGCCAGCAGCTTAGCTCCGGGACTAGCGGAGACCTACGAGCAGTACTTC. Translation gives CASSLAPGLAETYEQYF.

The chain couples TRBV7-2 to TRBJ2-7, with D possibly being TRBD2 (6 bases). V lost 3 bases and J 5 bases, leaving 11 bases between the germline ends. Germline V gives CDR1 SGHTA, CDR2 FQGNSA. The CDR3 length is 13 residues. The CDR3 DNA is TGTGCCAGCAGCTTGACTAGTTCCCACGAGCAGTACTTC. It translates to CASSLTSSHEQYF.

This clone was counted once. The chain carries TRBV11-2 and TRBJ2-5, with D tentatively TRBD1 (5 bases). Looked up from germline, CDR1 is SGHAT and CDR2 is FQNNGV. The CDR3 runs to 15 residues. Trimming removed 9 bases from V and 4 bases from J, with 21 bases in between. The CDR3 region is CASTKNPREVETQYF. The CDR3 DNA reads TGTGCCAGTACTAAGAACCCCAGGGAAGTAGAGACCCAGTACTTC.

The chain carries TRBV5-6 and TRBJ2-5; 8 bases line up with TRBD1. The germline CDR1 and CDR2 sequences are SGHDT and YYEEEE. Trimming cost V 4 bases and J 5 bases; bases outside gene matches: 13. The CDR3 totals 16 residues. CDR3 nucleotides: TGTGCCAGCAGCATTAAGACAGGGGTGGTGAAGGAGACCCAGTACTTC. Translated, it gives CASSIKTGVVKETQYF.

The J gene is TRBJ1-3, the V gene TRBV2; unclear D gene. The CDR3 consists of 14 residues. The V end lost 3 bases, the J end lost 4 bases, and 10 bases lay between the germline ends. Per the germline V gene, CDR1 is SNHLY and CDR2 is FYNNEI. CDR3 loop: CASSDFGQGNTIYF. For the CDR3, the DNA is TGTGCCAGCAGTGACTTCGGGCAGGGAAACACCATATATTTT.

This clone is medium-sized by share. As DNA, the CDR3 is TGTGCCAGCAGTTTATCCCCCCCAGGGGGAAGGGTCGAGCAGTACTTC. Translation: CASSLSPPGGRVEQYF. This chain links TRBV27 with TRBJ2-7; 7 bases align to TRBD1. In germline, CDR1 is MNHEY, CDR2 SMNVEV (reference sequence). With 0 bases clipped from V and 6 bases from J, the junction kept 11 bases outside the gene matches. The CDR3 is 16 amino acids.

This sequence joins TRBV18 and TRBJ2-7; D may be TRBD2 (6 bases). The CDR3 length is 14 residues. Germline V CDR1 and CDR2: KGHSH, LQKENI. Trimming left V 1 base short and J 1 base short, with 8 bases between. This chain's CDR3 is CASSPQGGSYEQYF. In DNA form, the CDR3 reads TGTGCCAGCTCACCACAGGGAGGTTCCTACGAGCAGTACTTC.

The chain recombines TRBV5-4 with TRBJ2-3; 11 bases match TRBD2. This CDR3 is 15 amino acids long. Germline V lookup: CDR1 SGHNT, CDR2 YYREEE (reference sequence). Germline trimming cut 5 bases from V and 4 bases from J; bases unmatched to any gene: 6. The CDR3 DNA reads TGTGCCAGCAGGGTAGCGGGAGGGAGGGCAGATACGCAGTATTTT. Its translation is CASRVAGGRADTQYF.

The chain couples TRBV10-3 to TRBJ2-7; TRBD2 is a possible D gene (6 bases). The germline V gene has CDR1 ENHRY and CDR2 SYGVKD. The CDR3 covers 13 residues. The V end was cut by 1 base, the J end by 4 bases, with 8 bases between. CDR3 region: CAISELADYEQYF. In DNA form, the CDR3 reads TGTGCCATCAGTGAGTTAGCGGATTACGAGCAGTACTTC.